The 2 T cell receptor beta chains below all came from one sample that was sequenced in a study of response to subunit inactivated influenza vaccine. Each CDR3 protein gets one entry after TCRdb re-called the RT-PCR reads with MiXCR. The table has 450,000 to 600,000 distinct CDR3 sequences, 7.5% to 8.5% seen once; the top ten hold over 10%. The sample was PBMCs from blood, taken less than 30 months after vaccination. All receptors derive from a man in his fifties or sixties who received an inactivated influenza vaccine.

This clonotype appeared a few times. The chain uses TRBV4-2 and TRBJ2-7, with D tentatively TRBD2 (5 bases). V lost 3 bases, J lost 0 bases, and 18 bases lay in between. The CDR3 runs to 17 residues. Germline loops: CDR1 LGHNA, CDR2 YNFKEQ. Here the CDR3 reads CASSHGIAGPISYEQYF. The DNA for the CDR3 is TGTGCCAGCAGCCATGGGATCGCGGGCCCGATCTCCTACGAGCAGTACTTC.

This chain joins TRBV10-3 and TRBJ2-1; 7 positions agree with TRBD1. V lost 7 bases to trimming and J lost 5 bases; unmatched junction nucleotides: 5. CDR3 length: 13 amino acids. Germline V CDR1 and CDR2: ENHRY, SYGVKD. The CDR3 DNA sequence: TGTGCCATCACTATGGACAGGAACAATGAGCAGTTCTTC. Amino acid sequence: CAITMDRNNEQFF.